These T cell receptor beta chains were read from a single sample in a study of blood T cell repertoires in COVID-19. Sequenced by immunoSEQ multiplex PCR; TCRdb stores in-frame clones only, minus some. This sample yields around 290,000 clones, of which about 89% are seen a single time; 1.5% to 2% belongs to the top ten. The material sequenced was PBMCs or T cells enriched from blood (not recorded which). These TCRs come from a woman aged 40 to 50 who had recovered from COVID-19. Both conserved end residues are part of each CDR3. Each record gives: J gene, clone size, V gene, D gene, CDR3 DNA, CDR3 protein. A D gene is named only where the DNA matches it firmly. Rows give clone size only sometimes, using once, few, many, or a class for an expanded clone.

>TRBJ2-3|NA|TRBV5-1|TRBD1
TGCGCCAGCAGCCTGCTAGGGACAGCGTCAGATACGCAGTATTTT
CASSLLGTASDTQYF
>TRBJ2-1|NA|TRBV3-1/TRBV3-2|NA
TGTGCCAGCAGCCAAGATCCAGGGGCCCACAATGAGCAGTTCTTC
CASSQDPGAHNEQFF
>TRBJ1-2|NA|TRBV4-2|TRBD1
TGTGCCAGCAGCCAACCCGGACAGGGCTATGGCTACACCTTC
CASSQPGQGYGYTF
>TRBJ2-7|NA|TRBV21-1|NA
TGTGCCAGCGAGGAAGGGACTAGCGGCTTCTACGAGCAGTACTTC
CASEEGTSGFYEQYF
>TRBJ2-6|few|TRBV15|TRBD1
TGTGCCACCAGCACCTGGGGGCAGGGGGCAAGTGGGGCCAACGTCCTGACTTTC
CATSTWGQGASGANVLTF
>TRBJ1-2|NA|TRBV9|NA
TGTGCCAGCAGCGTAGATCGTGACGGGAGGGGCGTCGACTATGGCTACACCTTC
CASSVDRDGRGVDYGYTF
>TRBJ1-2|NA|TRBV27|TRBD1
TGTGCCAGCAGTCCCAGGGGGCCCGGGGTCTATGGCTACACCTTC
CASSPRGPGVYGYTF
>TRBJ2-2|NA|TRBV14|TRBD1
TGTGCCAGCAGCCAGGGGGACAGGGGGCGAAAAGGGACCGGGGAGCTGTTTTTT
CASSQGDRGRKGTGELFF
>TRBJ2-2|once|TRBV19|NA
TGTGCCAGTATCCAAACCTGGGGGCCCACCGGGGAGCTGTTTTTT
CASIQTWGPTGELFF
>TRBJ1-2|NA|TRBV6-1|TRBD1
TGTGCCAGCAGTGAAGCCCGCTCGACAGGGTTCTATGGCTACACCTTC
CASSEARSTGFYGYTF
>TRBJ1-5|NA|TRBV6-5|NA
TGTGCCAGCAGACTTTTCGGCAATCAGCCCCAGCATTTT
CASRLFGNQPQHF
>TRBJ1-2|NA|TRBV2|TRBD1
TGTGCCTGCAGAGAAAGGGGGCAAACCACCTATGGCTACACCTTC
CACRERGQTTYGYTF
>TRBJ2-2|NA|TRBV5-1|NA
TGCGCCAGCAGCCCAAGATCCGGGGTCACCGGGGAGCTGTTTTTT
CASSPRSGVTGELFF
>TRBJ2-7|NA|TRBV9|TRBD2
TGTGCCAGCAGCGCCTCTAGCGGGACGGCCGAGCAGTACTTC
CASSASSGTAEQYF
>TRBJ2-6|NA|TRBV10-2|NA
TGCGCCAGCTGCAGTGAGGGTTTTTGGTCTGGGGCCAACGTCCTGACTTTC
CASCSEGFWSGANVLTF
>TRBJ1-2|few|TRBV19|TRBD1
TGTGCCAGTAGTTACGGGACAGGGGACTATGGCTACACCTTC
CASSYGTGDYGYTF
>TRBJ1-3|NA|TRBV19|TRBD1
TGTGCCACCTCACAGGGGGCGGCTGGAAACACCATATATTTT
CATSQGAAGNTIYF
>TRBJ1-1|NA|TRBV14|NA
TGTGCCAGCAGCCTCTCTTTGGAGGGCTGGGGCACTGAAGCTTTCTTT
CASSLSLEGWGTEAFF
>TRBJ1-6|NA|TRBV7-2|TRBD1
TGTGCCAGCAGCCCAGGGGGCCACAATTCACCCCTCCACTTT
CASSPGGHNSPLHF
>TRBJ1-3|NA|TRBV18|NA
TGTGCCAGCTCACCCTCCGGAGGAGCGAGGGGAAACACCATATATTTT
CASSPSGGARGNTIYF
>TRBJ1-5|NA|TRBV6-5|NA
TGTGCCAGCAGCGTAGGGGGTCAGCCCCAGCATTTT
CASSVGGQPQHF
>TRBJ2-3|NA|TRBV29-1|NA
TGCAGCGTTGACGGGCTAGCGACAGATACGCAGTATTTT
CSVDGLATDTQYF
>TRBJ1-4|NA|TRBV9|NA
TGTGCCAGCAGCGTAGCGGGGGGGACTAATGAAAAACTGTTTTTT
CASSVAGGTNEKLFF
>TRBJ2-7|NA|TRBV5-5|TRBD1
TGTGCCAGCAGCCTAGGACAGGGCAGACACGAGCAGTACTTC
CASSLGQGRHEQYF
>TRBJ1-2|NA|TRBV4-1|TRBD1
TGCGCCAGCAGCCGAGCCATGACAGGGGCAGGAGGCTACACCTTC
CASSRAMTGAGGYTF
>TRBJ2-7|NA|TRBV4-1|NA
TGCGCCAGCAGCCAAGCTCCTAGCGAGGCCTACGAGCAGTACTTC
CASSQAPSEAYEQYF
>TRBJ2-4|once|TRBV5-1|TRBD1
TGCGCCAGCAGAGAAACGGGACAGGCCATTCAGTACTTC
CASRETGQAIQYF
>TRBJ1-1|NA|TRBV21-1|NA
TGTGCCAGCAGCCCTCCTGGACAGGGAGACACTGAAGCTTTCTTT
CASSPPGQGDTEAFF
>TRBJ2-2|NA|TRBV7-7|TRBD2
TGTGCTAGCAGCCCAGGGAGCGGGAGGCCCCACGGGGAGCTGTTTTTT
CASSPGSGRPHGELFF
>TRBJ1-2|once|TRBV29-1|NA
TGCAGCGTTGATCGGGAAGCCGGCTATGGCTACACCTTC
CSVDREAGYGYTF
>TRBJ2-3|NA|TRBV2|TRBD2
TGTGCCAGCAGTGAGGGGGCGGGGGGCCAGCGCACAGATACGCAGTATTTT
CASSEGAGGQRTDTQYF
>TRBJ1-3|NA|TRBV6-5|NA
TGTGCCAGCACCCTCAGGGGACGTGAAGGAAACACCATATATTTT
CASTLRGREGNTIYF
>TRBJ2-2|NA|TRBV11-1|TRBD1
TGTGCCAGCAGCTTTAGACAGGGCGGGTCCGGGGAGCTGTTTTTT
CASSFRQGGSGELFF
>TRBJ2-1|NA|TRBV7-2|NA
TGTGCCAGCGGACAGATCGATACCAATGAGCAGTTCTTC
CASGQIDTNEQFF
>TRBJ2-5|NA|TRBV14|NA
TGTGCCAGCAGCCCCAGGCCAGGGGACCTGGAGACCCAGTACTTC
CASSPRPGDLETQYF
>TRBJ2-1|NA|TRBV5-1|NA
TGCGCCAGCAAGAGGGACAACTCCTACAATGAGCAGTTCTTC
CASKRDNSYNEQFF
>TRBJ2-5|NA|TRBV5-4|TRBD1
TGTGCCAGCAGCACGAGGACAGGGGAAGAGACCCAGTACTTC
CASSTRTGEETQYF
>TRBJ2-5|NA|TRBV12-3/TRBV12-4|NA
TGTGCCAGCAGCCGGGGGAACCAAGAGACCCAGTACTTC
CASSRGNQETQYF
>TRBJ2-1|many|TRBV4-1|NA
TGCGCCAGCAGCCAACACACAGGGAGTGAGCAGTTCTTC
CASSQHTGSEQFF
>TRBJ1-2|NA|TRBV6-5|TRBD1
TGTGCCAGCAGCCGATCCGGGACAGAGTATGGCTACACCTTC
CASSRSGTEYGYTF
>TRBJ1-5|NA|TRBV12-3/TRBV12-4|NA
TGTGCCAGCAGTTTCGAACTCCGGCAGCCCCAGCATTTT
CASSFELRQPQHF
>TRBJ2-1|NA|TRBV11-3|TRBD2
TGTGCCAGCAGCTTAGGCGGGAGGCACTACAATGAGCAGTTCTTC
CASSLGGRHYNEQFF
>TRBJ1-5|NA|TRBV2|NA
TGTGCCAGCAGAGAGACAGAGGATCAGCCCCAGCATTTT
CASRETEDQPQHF
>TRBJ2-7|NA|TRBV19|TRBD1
TGTGCCAGTAAACGGGACAGGGGGCCATCCGAGCAGTACTTC
CASKRDRGPSEQYF
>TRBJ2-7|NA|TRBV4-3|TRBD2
TGCGCCAGCAGCCAAGGTCCGGGCCAAACGGGACTAGCGGGCCTCGTTCACTACGAGCAGTACTTC
CASSQGPGQTGLAGLVHYEQYF
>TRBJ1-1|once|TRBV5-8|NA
TGTGCCAGCAGCTCTAACAGGGCCACTCACTACTTTTTCTTT
CASSSNRATHYFFF
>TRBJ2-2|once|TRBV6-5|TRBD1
TGTGCCAGCAGCCTTGACAGGGGTAGCACCGGGGAGCTGTTTTTT
CASSLDRGSTGELFF
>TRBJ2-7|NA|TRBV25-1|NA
TGTGCCAGCAGTGAATATTCGGCAGGGGCGCATGAGCAGTACTTC
CASSEYSAGAHEQYF
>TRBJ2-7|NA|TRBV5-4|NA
TGTGCCAGCAGCTTGGGGGGGCTCTTGGGCTCCTACGAGCAGTACTTC
CASSLGGLLGSYEQYF
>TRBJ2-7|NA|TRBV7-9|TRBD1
TGTGCCAGCAGCTCGGACAGGAGCTCCTACGAGCAGTACTTC
CASSSDRSSYEQYF